These 5 T cell receptor beta chains originate from one sample sequenced in a study of cytomegalovirus exposure and HLA in healthy donors. Amplification used 60 Vbeta primers and 13 Jbeta primers. Data came from immunoSEQ multiplex PCR; TCRdb stores just in-frame clones and leaves some out. The sample comprises 110,000 to 150,000 clones, around 82% of which are singletons, and 2.4% rests with the top ten. Sequenced: PBMCs. All receptors derive from a woman aged 18-35 years in good health and CMV-seropositive.

This chain uses TRBV5-6 with TRBJ2-1; TRBD2 might be the D (6 bases). This CDR3 has 11 amino acids. V lost 5 bases, J lost 7 bases, and 7 bases lay in between. Germline assignment: CDR1 SGHDT and CDR2 YYEEEE. The CDR3 spells CASSSGNEQFF. CDR3 sequence (DNA): TGTGCCAGCAGTAGCGGTAATGAGCAGTTCTTC.

This chain connects TRBV7-2 to TRBJ1-2; D not certain. CDR3 size: 11 residues. Germline values: CDR1 SGHTA, CDR2 FQGNSA. The V end was cut by 5 bases, the J end by 5 bases, with 6 bases between. Written as DNA, the CDR3 is TGTGCCAGCAGCCCGGGGTATGGCTACACCTTC. This translates into CASSPGYGYTF.

The chain has TRBV7-8 and TRBJ1-5; 7 bases are shared with TRBD1. Germline lookup yields CDR1 SGHVS and CDR2 FQNEAQ. This CDR3 is built from 15 residues. Losses at the gene ends were 5 bases for V and 0 bases for J; bases not matched to a gene: 4. The CDR3 protein is CASSRRTGSNQPQHF. The CDR3 DNA sequence: TGTGCCAGCAGCAGACGGACAGGTAGCAATCAGCCCCAGCATTTT. The full variable domain, its missing parts supplied by reference TRBV7-8 and TRBJ1-5, is GAGVSQSPRYKVAKRGQDVALRCDPISGHVSLFWYQQALGQGPEFLTYFQNEAQLDKSGLPSDRFFAERPEGSVSTLKIQRTQQEDSAVYLCASSRRTGSNQPQHFGDGTRLSIL.

This chain joins TRBV19 and TRBJ1-2; 7 positions match TRBD1. Germline V lookup: CDR1 LNHDA, CDR2 SQIVND (reference sequence). The CDR3 consists of 14 residues. After removal of 5 bases from V and 6 bases from J, the junction contained 9 bases not matched to a gene. CDR3 bases: TGTGCCAGTAGTCCGGGACAGTGGGAGGATGGCTACACCTTC. Protein: CASSPGQWEDGYTF.

The chain recombines TRBV19 with TRBJ1-3; TRBD1 agrees at 8 bases. V shed 5 bases and J 2 bases; nucleotides not matched to a gene: 2. The CDR3 contains 14 residues. Germline V gives CDR1 LNHDA, CDR2 SQIVND (reference sequence). The chain's CDR3 is CASSLQGAGNTIYF. CDR3 in DNA: TGTGCCAGTAGTTTACAGGGGGCTGGAAACACCATATATTTT.